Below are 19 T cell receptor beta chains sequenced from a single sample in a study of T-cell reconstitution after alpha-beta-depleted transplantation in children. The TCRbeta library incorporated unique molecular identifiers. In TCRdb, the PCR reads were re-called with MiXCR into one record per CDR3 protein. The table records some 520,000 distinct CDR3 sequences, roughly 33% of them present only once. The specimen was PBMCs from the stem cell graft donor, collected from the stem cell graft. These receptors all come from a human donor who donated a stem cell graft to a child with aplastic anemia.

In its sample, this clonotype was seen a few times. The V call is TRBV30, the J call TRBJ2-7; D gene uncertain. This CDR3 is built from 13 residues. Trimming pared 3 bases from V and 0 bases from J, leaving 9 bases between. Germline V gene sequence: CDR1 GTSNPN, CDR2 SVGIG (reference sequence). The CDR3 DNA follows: TGTGCCTGGAGCTTCAGCCCCTCCTACGAGCAGTACTTC. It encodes CAWSFSPSYEQYF.

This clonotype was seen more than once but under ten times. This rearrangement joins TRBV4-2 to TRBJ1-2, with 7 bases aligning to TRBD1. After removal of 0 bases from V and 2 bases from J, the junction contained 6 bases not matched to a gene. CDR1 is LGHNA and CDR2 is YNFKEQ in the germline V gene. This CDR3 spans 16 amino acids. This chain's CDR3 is CASSQDPARGNYGYTF. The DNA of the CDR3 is TGTGCCAGCAGCCAAGATCCCGCCAGGGGGAACTATGGCTACACCTTC.

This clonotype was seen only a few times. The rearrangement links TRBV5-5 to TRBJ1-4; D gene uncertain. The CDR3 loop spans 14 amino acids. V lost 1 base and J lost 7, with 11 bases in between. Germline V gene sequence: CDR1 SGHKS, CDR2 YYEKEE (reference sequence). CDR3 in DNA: TGTGCCAGCAGCTTGTGGGGTGACGGTGAAAAACTGTTTTTT. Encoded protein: CASSLWGDGEKLFF.

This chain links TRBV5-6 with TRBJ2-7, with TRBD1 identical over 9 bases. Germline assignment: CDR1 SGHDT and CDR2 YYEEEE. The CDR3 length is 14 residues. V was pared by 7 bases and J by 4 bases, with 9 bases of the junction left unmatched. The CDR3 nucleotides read TGTGCCAGCGGCCGCCAGGGACAGGGATACGAGCAGTACGTC. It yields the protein CASGRQGQGYEQYV.

The CDR3, as DNA: TGTGCCAGCAGTTTAGGGTTAGGGGCCTACGAGCAGTACTTC. Amino acids: CASSLGLGAYEQYF. The chain employs TRBV27 and TRBJ2-7, with a possible D match to TRBD1 (5 bases). The V end was cut by 2 bases, the J end by 2 bases, with 10 bases between. This CDR3 spans 14 amino acids. From germline, CDR1 is MNHEY and CDR2 SMNVEV (reference sequence).

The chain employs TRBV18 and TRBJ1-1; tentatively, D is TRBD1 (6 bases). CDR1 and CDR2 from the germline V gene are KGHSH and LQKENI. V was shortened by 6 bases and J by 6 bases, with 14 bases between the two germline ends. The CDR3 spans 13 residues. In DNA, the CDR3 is TGTGCCAGCTCGCCTCACAGGGATGCTGAAGCTTTCTTT. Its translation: CASSPHRDAEAFF.

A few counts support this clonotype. The CDR3 loop reads CASSFEYNSPLHF. DNA of the CDR3: TGTGCCAGCAGCTTCGAATATAATTCACCCCTCCACTTT. The chain uses TRBV7-9 and TRBJ1-6, with unresolved D. This CDR3 spans 13 amino acids. V was trimmed by 3 bases and J by 4 bases, leaving 4 bases between them. CDR1 SEHNR and CDR2 FQNEAQ come from the germline V gene (reference sequence).

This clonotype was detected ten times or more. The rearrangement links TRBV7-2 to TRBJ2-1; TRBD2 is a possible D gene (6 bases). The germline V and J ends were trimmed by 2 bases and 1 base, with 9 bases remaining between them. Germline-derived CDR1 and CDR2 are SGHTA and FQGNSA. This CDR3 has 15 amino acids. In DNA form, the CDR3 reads TGTGCCAGCAGCTTATGGGGGGAATCCTACAATGAGCAGTTCTTC. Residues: CASSLWGESYNEQFF.

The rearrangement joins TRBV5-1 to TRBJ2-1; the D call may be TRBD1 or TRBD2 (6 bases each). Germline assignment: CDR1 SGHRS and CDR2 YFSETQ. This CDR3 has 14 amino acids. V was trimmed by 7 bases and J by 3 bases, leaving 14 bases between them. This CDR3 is CASGVGGLYNEQFF. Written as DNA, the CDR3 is TGCGCCAGCGGAGTAGGGGGGCTCTACAATGAGCAGTTCTTC.

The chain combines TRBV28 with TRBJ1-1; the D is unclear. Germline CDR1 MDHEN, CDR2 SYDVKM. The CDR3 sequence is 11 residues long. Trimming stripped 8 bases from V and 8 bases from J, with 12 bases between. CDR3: CASRLGQEAFF. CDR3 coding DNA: TGTGCCAGCCGGCTAGGCCAAGAAGCTTTCTTT.

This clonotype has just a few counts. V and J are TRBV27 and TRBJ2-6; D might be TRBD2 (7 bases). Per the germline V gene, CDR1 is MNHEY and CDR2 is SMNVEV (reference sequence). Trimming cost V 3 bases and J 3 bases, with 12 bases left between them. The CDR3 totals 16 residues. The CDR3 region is CASSFGGRFGANVLTF. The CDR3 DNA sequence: TGTGCCAGCAGTTTCGGGGGGCGGTTTGGGGCCAACGTCCTGACTTTC.

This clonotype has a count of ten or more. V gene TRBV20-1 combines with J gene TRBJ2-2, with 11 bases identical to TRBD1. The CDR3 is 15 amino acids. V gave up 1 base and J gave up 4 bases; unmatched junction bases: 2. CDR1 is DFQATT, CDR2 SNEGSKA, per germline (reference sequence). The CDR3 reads CSARAGTGGTGELFF. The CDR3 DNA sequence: TGCAGTGCTAGAGCCGGGACAGGGGGCACCGGGGAGCTGTTTTTT.

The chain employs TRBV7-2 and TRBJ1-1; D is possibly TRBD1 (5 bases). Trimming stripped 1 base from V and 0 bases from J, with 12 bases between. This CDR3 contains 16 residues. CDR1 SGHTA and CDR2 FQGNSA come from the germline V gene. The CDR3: CASSLGQTLMNTEAFF. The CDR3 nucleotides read TGTGCCAGCAGCTTAGGACAGACCTTAATGAACACTGAAGCTTTCTTT.

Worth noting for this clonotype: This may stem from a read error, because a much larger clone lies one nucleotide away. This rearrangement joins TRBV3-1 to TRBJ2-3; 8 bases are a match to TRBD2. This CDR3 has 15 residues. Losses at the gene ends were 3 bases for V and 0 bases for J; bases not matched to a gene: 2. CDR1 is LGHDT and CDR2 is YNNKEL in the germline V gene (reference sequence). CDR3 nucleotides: TGTGCCAGCAGCCATACTAGCGGTAGCACAGATACGCAGTATTTT. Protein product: CASSHTSGSTDTQYF.

The chain's CDR3 is CASSLTPTSGNFQYF. CDR3 DNA sequence: TGCGCCAGCAGCTTGACCCCGACTAGCGGGAATTTTCAGTACTTC. The chain joins TRBV5-1 to TRBJ2-5; 11 positions agree with TRBD2. Germline CDR1 reads SGHRS; CDR2 reads YFSETQ. The CDR3 is 15 residues long. Unmatched junction bases numbered 10, after V lost 1 base and J lost 11 bases.

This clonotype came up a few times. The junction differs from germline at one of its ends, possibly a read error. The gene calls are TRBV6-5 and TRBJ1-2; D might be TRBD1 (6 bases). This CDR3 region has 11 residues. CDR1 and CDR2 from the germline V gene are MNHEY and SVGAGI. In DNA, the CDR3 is TGTGCCAGCAGTTTTAAGGGGGTCCAGAACTTC. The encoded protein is CASSFKGVQNF.

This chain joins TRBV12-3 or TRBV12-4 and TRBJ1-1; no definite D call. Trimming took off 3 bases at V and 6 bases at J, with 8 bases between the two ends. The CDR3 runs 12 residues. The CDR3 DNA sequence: TGTGCCAGCAGTTTTACTGTTGCTGAAGCTTTCTTT. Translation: CASSFTVAEAFF.

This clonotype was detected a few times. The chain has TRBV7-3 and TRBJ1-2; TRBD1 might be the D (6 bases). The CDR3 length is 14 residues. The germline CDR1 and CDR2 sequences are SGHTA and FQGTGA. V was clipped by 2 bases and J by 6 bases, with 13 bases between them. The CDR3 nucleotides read TGTGCCAGCAGCTTATCGGCAGGGGAACATGGCTACACCTTC. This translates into CASSLSAGEHGYTF.

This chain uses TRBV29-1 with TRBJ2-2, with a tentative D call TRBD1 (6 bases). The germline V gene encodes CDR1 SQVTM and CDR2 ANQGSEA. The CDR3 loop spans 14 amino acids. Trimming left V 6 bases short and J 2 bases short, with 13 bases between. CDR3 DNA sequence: TGCAGCGTCAGGGGACCAAAAAACACCGGGGAGCTGTTTTTT. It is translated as CSVRGPKNTGELFF.